The 30 T cell receptor beta chains listed next were all sequenced from one sample in a study of molecular identifiers for immune sequencing clone quantification. Each CDR3 protein is one row after TCRdb ran MiXCR on the PCR reads. The repertoire holds 250,000 to 350,000 distinct CDR3 sequences, with 20% to 25% as singletons. The specimen was naive CD8+ T cells from blood, with Jurkat cell RNA spiked in. Indicated subset: FACS-sorted CD8+CD4-CCR7+CD45RA+ naive T cells. The receptors were sampled from a human donor in good health. Some libraries in this study had Jurkat cell RNA spiked in.

With respect to this clonotype: Just one base apart from a much larger clone, this may be a read error. The chain joins TRBV9 to TRBJ2-7; the match to TRBD1 covers 8 bases. The CDR3 is 14 amino acids. Germline V gives CDR1 SGDLS, CDR2 YYNGEE. CDR3 amino acids: CAGSFSDRGYEQYF. Here the CDR3 DNA reads TGTGCCGGCAGCTTTAGCGACAGGGGCTACGAGCAGTACTTC. Full variable domain (remainder filled in from reference TRBV9 and TRBJ2-7): DSGVTQTPKHLITATGQRVTLRCSPRSGDLSVYWYQQSLDQGLQFLIQYYNGEERAKGNILERFSAQQFPDLHSELNLSSLELGDSALYFCAGSFSDRGYEQYFGPGTRLTVT.

This rearrangement joins TRBV20-1 to TRBJ1-5, with D unclear. Germline V gives CDR1 DFQATT, CDR2 SNEGSKA (reference sequence). CDR3 length: 14 residues. Trimming left V 0 bases short and J 1 base short, with 7 bases between. The DNA for the CDR3 is TGCAGTGCTAGAGAGGAGGTGAGCAATCAGCCCCAGCATTTT. Its translation is CSAREEVSNQPQHF.

On this clonotype itself: Possible read error: a much larger clone is one base away. The chain carries TRBV6-1 and TRBJ1-1, with 8 bases aligning to TRBD1. Germline CDR1 is MNHNS and CDR2 is SASEGT. This CDR3 region has 12 residues. The CDR3 loop is CASRTGNTEALF. The CDR3 DNA reads as TGTGCCAGCCGGACAGGGAACACTGAAGCTCTCTTT.

This clonotype was recorded many times. The V call is TRBV9, the J call TRBJ2-3; 7 nucleotides align to TRBD1. V shed 0 bases and J 2 bases; nucleotides not matched to a gene: 3. This CDR3 is 15 amino acids long. CDR1 is SGDLS and CDR2 is YYNGEE in the germline V gene. The CDR3 is CASSVGQGDTDTQYF. DNA for the CDR3: TGTGCCAGCAGCGTAGGACAGGGCGACACAGATACGCAGTATTTT.

This clonotype has more than one count but fewer than ten. The CDR3 spells CASSLAGEGREQYF. The CDR3 DNA reads as TGCGCCAGCAGCTTGGCGGGAGAGGGAAGAGAGCAGTACTTC. The chain is built from TRBV5-1 and TRBJ2-7; possibly TRBD2 for D (6 bases). The V gene lost 0 bases and the J gene lost 7 bases, with 14 bases spanning the gap. The CDR3 loop spans 14 amino acids. Looked up from germline, CDR1 is SGHRS and CDR2 is YFSETQ.

This clonotype occurred many times. The V and J genes are TRBV4-1 and TRBJ1-2; no reliable D call. Germline values: CDR1 MGHRA, CDR2 YSYEKL. The CDR3 has 15 residues. The V gene lost 1 base and the J gene lost 1 base, with 10 bases spanning the gap. The CDR3 loop is CASSQGRQVNYGYTF. CDR3 in DNA: TGCGCCAGCAGCCAAGGCCGACAAGTTAACTATGGCTACACCTTC.

This clonotype showed up many times. V gene TRBV7-9 combines with J gene TRBJ1-5; D ambiguous. Germline CDR1 is SEHNR and CDR2 is FQNEAQ (reference sequence). The CDR3 spans 15 residues. The V and J ends lost 1 base and 1 base respectively, with 8 bases between them. DNA of the CDR3: TGTGCCAGCAGCTTAGGGTCAGCCAGCAATCAGCCCCAGCATTTT. Translated: CASSLGSASNQPQHF.

Many counts were recorded for this clonotype. J is TRBJ2-2 and V is TRBV6-2 or TRBV6-3; 7 positions match TRBD1. The germline CDR1 and CDR2 sequences are MNHEY and SVGEGT. This CDR3 has 14 amino acids. The V gene end was trimmed by 5 bases and the J gene end by 6 bases; junction bases not matched to a gene: 6. The CDR3 protein is CASSATGVSGELFF. The CDR3 nucleotides read TGTGCCAGCAGTGCCACAGGGGTTTCCGGGGAGCTGTTTTTT.

Note on this clonotype: With a much larger clone just one base away, this may be a read error. The V and J genes are TRBV4-3 and TRBJ2-3, with D maybe TRBD1 (6 bases). Looked up from germline, CDR1 is LGHNA and CDR2 is YSLEER. This CDR3 comprises 14 residues. CDR3 sequence (DNA): TGCGCCAGCAGCCACAGGGGAATGGCAGATACGCTGTATTTT. Translation gives CASSHRGMADTLYF.

This clonotype has at least ten counts. The V and J genes are TRBV7-2 and TRBJ2-7, with 8 positions matching TRBD2. With V trimmed by 5 bases and J by 4 bases, 10 bases remained unmatched. The CDR3 covers 15 residues. Looked up from germline, CDR1 is SGHTA and CDR2 is FQGNSA. The CDR3 DNA sequence: TGTGCCAGCAGCCCCGGTGCGGGGGGCTGGTACGAGCAGTACTTC. It yields the protein CASSPGAGGWYEQYF.

This clonotype was observed many times. The chain uses TRBV14 and TRBJ2-1, with 8 bases aligning to TRBD1. CDR1 is SGHDN, CDR2 FVKESK, per germline. This CDR3 spans 14 amino acids. Trimming removed 5 bases from V and 0 bases from J; junction bases left unmatched: 0. CDR3 sequence: CASSGTGSYNEQFF. Here the CDR3 DNA reads TGTGCCAGCAGCGGGACAGGCTCCTACAATGAGCAGTTCTTC.

Many counts were recorded for this clonotype. The genes are TRBV2 and TRBJ2-7, with D hard to call. V was trimmed by 8 bases and J by 2 bases, leaving 16 bases between them. Germline V gives CDR1 SNHLY, CDR2 FYNNEI. This CDR3 spans 14 amino acids. Here the CDR3 reads CASRPPEVPYEQYF. CDR3 nucleotide sequence: TGTGCCAGCCGACCCCCGGAAGTGCCCTACGAGCAGTACTTC.

This clonotype showed up many times. The chain employs TRBV27 and TRBJ1-5, with D maybe TRBD1 (5 bases). V lost 1 base, J lost 9 bases, and 13 bases lay in between. The CDR3 covers 14 residues. Germline V gene data show CDR1 as MNHEY and CDR2 as SMNVEV (reference sequence). CDR3 bases: TGTGCCAGCAGTTTATTCACAGGCCCGTGGCCCCAGCATTTT. This translates into CASSLFTGPWPQHF.

Remarks on this clonotype: With a much larger clone just one base away, this may be a read error. The missing conserved phenylalanine or tryptophan at the end of this CDR3 makes a read error likely. This chain links TRBV10-3 with TRBJ2-3; tentative D call: TRBD2 (6 bases). The CDR3 runs 15 residues. The germline V gene encodes CDR1 ENHRY and CDR2 SYGVKD. Trimming removed 4 bases from V and 6 bases from J, with 17 bases in between. This chain's CDR3 is CAISGTGGVADTQYL. CDR3 DNA: TGTGCCATCAGTGGAACGGGCGGGGTAGCCGATACGCAGTATCTT.

In its sample, this clonotype was seen many times. The rearrangement joins TRBV5-1 to TRBJ1-1, with TRBD1 matching over 9 bases. Germline CDR1 is SGHRS and CDR2 is YFSETQ. V dropped 7 bases and J dropped 0; count of bases not matched to a gene: 16. This CDR3 contains 18 residues. The CDR3 spells CASATWPGQGGMNTEAFF. The CDR3, as DNA: TGCGCCAGCGCAACCTGGCCGGGACAGGGAGGAATGAACACTGAAGCTTTCTTT.

This clonotype came up many times. The V gene is TRBV7-9, the J gene TRBJ1-1; tentative D call: TRBD1 (6 bases). V was trimmed by 2 bases and J by 1 base, leaving 11 bases between them. CDR1 is SEHNR, CDR2 FQNEAQ, per germline (reference sequence). This CDR3 contains 15 residues. The chain's CDR3 is CASSLIQGKNTEAFF. CDR3 sequence (DNA): TGTGCCAGCAGCTTAATACAGGGAAAGAACACTGAAGCTTTCTTT.

This clonotype showed up many times. This sequence joins TRBV4-2 and TRBJ1-1; 10 bases line up with TRBD1. The germline V gene encodes CDR1 LGHNA and CDR2 YNFKEQ. The CDR3 length is 18 residues. The V and J ends lost 5 bases and 1 base, in that order; junction bases with no gene match: 13. The CDR3 DNA follows: TGTGCCAGCAGCGAGGACCAGACAGGGGGCGCGGAGAACACTGAAGCTTTCTTT. This codes for CASSEDQTGGAENTEAFF.

This clonotype was recorded at least ten times. The rearrangement links TRBV13 to TRBJ1-2; 7 bases agree with TRBD1. V was clipped by 5 bases and J by 4 bases; unmatched bases: 13. This CDR3 spans 16 amino acids. Germline assignment: CDR1 PRHDT and CDR2 FYEKMQ (reference sequence). CDR3 loop: CASSARDRRRIYGYTF. The DNA for the CDR3 is TGTGCCAGCAGCGCTAGGGACAGAAGAAGGATCTATGGCTACACCTTC.

At least ten counts were recorded for this clonotype. The CDR3 DNA is TGTGCCAGCAGCCAACTAGCGGGGGGGCTGGCCAATGAGCAGTTCTTC. It is translated as CASSQLAGGLANEQFF. V gene TRBV14 combines with J gene TRBJ2-1, with 12 bases matching TRBD2. Germline V gene lookup returns CDR1 SGHDN and CDR2 FVKESK. The V gene end was trimmed by 2 bases and the J gene end by 6 bases; junction bases not matched to a gene: 5. The length of the CDR3 is 16 residues. The full variable domain, rest sourced from reference TRBV14 and TRBJ2-1, is EAGVTQFPSHSVIEKGQTVTLRCDPISGHDNLYWYRRVMGKEIKFLLHFVKESKQDESGMPNNRFLAERTGGTYSTLKVQPAELEDSGVYFCASSQLAGGLANEQFFGPGTRLTVL.

The table lists this clonotype with a few counts. Relative to the germline gene, one junction end is altered; a read error may explain this. This sequence joins TRBV24-1 and TRBJ2-1; TRBD2 aligns across 7 bases. The CDR3 is made up of 17 amino acids. CDR1 is KGHDR and CDR2 is SFDVKD in the germline V gene. The CDR3 coding sequence is TGTGCCACCAGTGAGTTAGCGGGCGAGAGCTCCTACAATGAGCGGTTCTTC. This gives the protein CATSELAGESSYNERFF.

This clonotype occurred a few times. An end of the junction differs from the germline gene, which may be a read error. The chain carries TRBV7-9 and TRBJ1-1; no clear D gene. Germline V lookup: CDR1 SEHNR, CDR2 FQNEAQ (reference sequence). The CDR3 extends over 12 amino acids. The CDR3 DNA is TGTGCCAGCAGCTTTTGGAACACTAAAGCTTTCTTT. Translated: CASSFWNTKAFF.

This clonotype was recorded many times. CDR3 amino acids: CSASYGFQETQYF. The CDR3 nucleotides read TGCAGTGCTAGTTACGGTTTCCAAGAGACCCAGTACTTC. V is TRBV20-1 and J is TRBJ2-5; D is uncertain. The CDR3 consists of 13 residues. Trimming shortened V by 3 bases and J by 1 base, and 9 bases separated the two germline ends. Germline-derived CDR1 and CDR2 are DFQATT and SNEGSKA (reference sequence).

A note on this clonotype: This could be a read error, since a much larger clone is one nucleotide away. The J gene is TRBJ2-1, the V gene TRBV7-9, with a tentative D call TRBD1 (6 bases). Germline assignment: CDR1 SEHNR and CDR2 FQNEAQ (reference sequence). The CDR3 extends over 14 amino acids. The V and J ends lost 5 bases and 3 bases respectively, with 11 bases between them. The CDR3: CASSRADSYNEQFF. The CDR3 bases are TGTGCCAGCAGCCGAGCGGACAGCTACAATGAGCAGTTCTTC.

With respect to this clonotype: A read error may be the cause here, since a much bigger clone is one base away. V is TRBV5-1 and J is TRBJ2-1, with D possibly matching TRBD2 (6 bases). This CDR3 has 15 amino acids. V was cut by 3 bases and J by 2 bases, with 12 bases left in between. The germline CDR1 and CDR2 sequences are SGHRS and YFSETQ. CDR3 coding DNA: TGCGCCAGCAGCTCAGACGGGAGTGCCTACAATGAGCAGTTCTTC. Residues: CASSSDGSAYNEQFF.

This clonotype was recorded at least ten times. This chain links TRBV9 with TRBJ2-7; D is undetermined. Germline V CDR1 and CDR2: SGDLS, YYNGEE. The length of the CDR3 is 13 residues. Trimming took off 0 bases at V and 6 bases at J, with 10 bases between the two ends. Here the CDR3 DNA reads TGTGCCAGCAGCGTAGCACCAGGAAGCGAGCAGTACTTC. It encodes CASSVAPGSEQYF.

The CDR3 region has the DNA TGTGCCAGCAGTTACGACCTGGGGCAGGGCGGGGAGCAGTTCTTC. It translates to CASSYDLGQGGEQFF. The chain links TRBV6-2 or TRBV6-3 to TRBJ2-7; the D call may be TRBD1 or TRBD2 (5 bases each). The end of the DNA is better explained by TRBJ2-1, so the J call may be wrong. The CDR3 loop spans 15 amino acids. Germline CDR1 is MNHEY and CDR2 is SVGEGT.

This clonotype was seen a few times. The chain links TRBV7-9 to TRBJ2-1; D is undetermined. This CDR3 is built from 12 residues. V lost 5 bases to trimming and J lost 8 bases, with 10 bases between them. Germline V gene data show CDR1 as SEHNR and CDR2 as FQNEAQ (reference sequence). CDR3: CASSLGSYEQFF. The DNA of the CDR3 is TGTGCCAGCAGCCTGGGTAGTTATGAGCAGTTCTTC.

As for this clonotype: A read error is possible here, since a much larger clone lies one base away. The genes are TRBV3-1 and TRBJ2-2; no reliable D call. Germline V gene data show CDR1 as LGHDT and CDR2 as YNNKEL (reference sequence). This CDR3 is built from 14 residues. The CDR3 DNA sequence: TGTGTCAGCAGCCAAGTAGGAGAGACCGGGGAGCTGTTTTTT. Protein sequence: CVSSQVGETGELFF.

This clonotype was counted many times. V is TRBV28 and J is TRBJ2-1, with D maybe TRBD2 (6 bases). Trimming took off 3 bases at V and 3 bases at J, with 12 bases between the two ends. CDR1 is MDHEN, CDR2 SYDVKM, per germline. CDR3 length: 15 residues. The CDR3 here is CASSLEGSHYNEQFF. The CDR3 DNA reads TGTGCCAGCAGTTTGGAGGGGTCCCACTACAATGAGCAGTTCTTC.

This clonotype came up many times. The genes are TRBV7-9 and TRBJ2-7; D not certain. Trimming stripped 3 bases from V and 2 bases from J, with 5 bases between. The CDR3 is made up of 12 amino acids. CDR1 and CDR2 (germline): SEHNR, FQNEAQ (reference sequence). CDR3 coding DNA: TGTGCCAGCAGCTTGGAAGCCTACGAGCAGTACTTC. Encoded protein: CASSLEAYEQYF. Supplemented by reference TRBV7-9 and TRBJ2-7, the full variable domain reads DTGVSQNPRHKITKRGQNVTFRCDPISEHNRLYWYRQTLGQGPEFLTYFQNEAQLEKSRLLSDRFSAERPKGSFSTLEIQRTEQGDSAMYLCASSLEAYEQYFGPGTRLTVT.